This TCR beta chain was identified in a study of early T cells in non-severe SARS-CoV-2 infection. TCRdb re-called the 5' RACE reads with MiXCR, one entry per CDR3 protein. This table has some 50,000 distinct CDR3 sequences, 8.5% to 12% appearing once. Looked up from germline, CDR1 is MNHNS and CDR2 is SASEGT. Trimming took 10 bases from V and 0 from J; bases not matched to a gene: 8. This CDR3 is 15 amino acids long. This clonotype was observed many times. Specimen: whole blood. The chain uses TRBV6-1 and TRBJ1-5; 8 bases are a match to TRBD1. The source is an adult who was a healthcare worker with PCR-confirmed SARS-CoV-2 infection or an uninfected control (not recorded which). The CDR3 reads CAIRDRPNSNQPQHF. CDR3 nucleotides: TGTGCCATCCGGGACAGGCCGAATAGCAATCAGCCCCAGCATTTT.